This is a list of T cell receptor beta chains from one sample in a study of blood T cell repertoires in COVID-19. Produced via immunoSEQ multiplex PCR; TCRdb's table is partial and in-frame only. The sample has tens of thousands of clones, approximately 84% seen once. What was sequenced was peripheral blood. The receptors here all came from a human donor in a cohort sampled during active COVID-19. Each CDR3 is given with its conserved first and last residue. The order of the fields is V gene, J gene, CDR3 protein.

TRBV19,TRBJ1-1,CASSIGKNTEAFF
TRBV4-3,TRBJ2-3,CASSQYLGGSTDTQYF
TRBV11-3,TRBJ2-1,CASSEDSSGNEQFF
TRBV5-1,TRBJ2-5,CASSYRQGIRETQYF
TRBV5-6,TRBJ1-2,CASSFGTGGIRYTF
TRBV19,TRBJ2-1,CASSSGGQVNEQFF
TRBV7-9,TRBJ2-2,CASSRITGNTGELFF
TRBV6-4,TRBJ1-1,CASDWRGEAFF
TRBV7-6,TRBJ2-7,CASSSDSATYEQYF
TRBV5-1,TRBJ2-5,CASSPLAGAPGTETQYF
TRBV5-6,TRBJ2-5,CASSSRASGGQETQYF
TRBV30,TRBJ1-5,CAWSVGGYSNQPQHF
TRBV27,TRBJ2-6,CASSTLSSGANVLTF
TRBV19,TRBJ1-2,CASSIWVSGYGYTF
TRBV18,TRBJ2-7,CASSRLDRGVEQYF
TRBV4-2,TRBJ2-1,CASSQEMGEGEQFF
TRBV5-4,TRBJ2-7,CASSPGGGFYEQYF
TRBV4-3,TRBJ2-1,CASSQDRGGASSYNEQFF
TRBV6-5,TRBJ2-5,CASTLPDTQETQYF
TRBV19,TRBJ2-4,CASSIGSGTGLRNIQYF
TRBV19,TRBJ2-7,CASRGTSGYEQYF
TRBV18,TRBJ1-6,CASSPTISGNNSPLHF